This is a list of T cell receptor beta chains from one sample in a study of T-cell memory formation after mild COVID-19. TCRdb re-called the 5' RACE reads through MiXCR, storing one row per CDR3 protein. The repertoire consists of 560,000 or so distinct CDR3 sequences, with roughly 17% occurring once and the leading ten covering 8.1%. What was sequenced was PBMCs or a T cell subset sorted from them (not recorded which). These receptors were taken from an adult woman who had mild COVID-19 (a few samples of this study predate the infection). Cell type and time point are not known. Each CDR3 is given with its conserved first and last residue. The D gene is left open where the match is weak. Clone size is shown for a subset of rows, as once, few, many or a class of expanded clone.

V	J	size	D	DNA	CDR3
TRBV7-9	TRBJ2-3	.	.	TGTGCCAGCAGCTTACCCACCGCTAAGCGGTATACGCAGTATTTT	CASSLPTAKRYTQYF
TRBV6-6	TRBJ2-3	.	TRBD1	TGTGCCAGCAGTTACAGGCAGGGGGCGCAAGATACGCAGTATTTT	CASSYRQGAQDTQYF
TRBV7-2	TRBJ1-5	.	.	TGTGCCAGCAGCTTAGTGCGGAGCAATCAGCCCCAGCATTTT	CASSLVRSNQPQHF
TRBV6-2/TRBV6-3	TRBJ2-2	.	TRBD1	TGTGCCAGCAGTACCCGACAGGGGGCAGTCACCGGGGAGCTGTTTTTT	CASSTRQGAVTGELFF
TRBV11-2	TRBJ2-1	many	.	TGTGCCAGCAGCTTAGGCCTGAACAATGAGCAGTTCTTC	CASSLGLNNEQFF
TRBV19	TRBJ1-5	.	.	TGTGCCAGTACCGCATCAGTTGGTCAGCCCCAGCATTTT	CASTASVGQPQHF
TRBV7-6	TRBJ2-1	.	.	TGTGCCAGCAGCCTAATCGAGTTAGCGGAGTACAATGAGCAGTTCTTC	CASSLIELAEYNEQFF
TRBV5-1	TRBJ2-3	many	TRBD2	TGCGCCAGCAGCTGGTCTAGCGGGGGGATAGCGGTGGCAGATACGCAGTATTTT	CASSWSSGGIAVADTQYF
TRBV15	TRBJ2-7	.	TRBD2	TGTGCCACCAGCAGAGATAGGGCGGGGGGTCGCTACGAGCAGTACTTC	CATSRDRAGGRYEQYF
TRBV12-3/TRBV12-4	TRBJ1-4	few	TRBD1	TGTGCCAGCAGTTCCCGTCAGGGGGCAGCTAATGAAAAACTGTTTTTT	CASSSRQGAANEKLFF
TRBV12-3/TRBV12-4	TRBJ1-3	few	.	TGTGCCAGCAGTATGACTACCGGGACCCCCGGGAACACCATATATTTT	CASSMTTGTPGNTIYF
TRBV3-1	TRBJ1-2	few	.	TGTGCCAGCAGCCACAGGGAGGGCTATGGCTACACCTTC	CASSHREGYGYTF
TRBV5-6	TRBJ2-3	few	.	TGTGCCAGCAGCTTGTATGGGGGATCTGGCACAGATACGCAGTATTTT	CASSLYGGSGTDTQYF
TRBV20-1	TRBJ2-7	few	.	TGCAGTGCTTCGGAGGTAGCCTACGAGCAGTACTTC	CSASEVAYEQYF
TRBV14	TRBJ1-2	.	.	TGTGCCAGCAGCCAAGGAGACAGTCTTCTAAACTATGGCTACACCTTC	CASSQGDSLLNYGYTF
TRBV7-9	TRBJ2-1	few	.	TGTGCCAGCAGCCCTAGGACTAATGAGCAGTTCTTC	CASSPRTNEQFF
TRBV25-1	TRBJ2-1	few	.	TGTGCCAGCAGGGACGGGAGCTCCTACAATGAGCAGTTCTTC	CASRDGSSYNEQFF
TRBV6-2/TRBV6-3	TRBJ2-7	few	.	TGTGCCAGCAGTAACGACCAAACCGGGGCCTACGAGCAGTACTTC	CASSNDQTGAYEQYF
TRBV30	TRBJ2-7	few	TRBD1	TGTGCCTGGGACCCCGGACAGGGGGACGAGCAGTACTTC	CAWDPGQGDEQYF
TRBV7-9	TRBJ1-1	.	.	TGTGCCATCCTGTCCGGGACTGAAGCTTTCTTT	CAILSGTEAFF
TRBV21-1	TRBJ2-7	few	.	TGTGCCAGCAGCAAAGCCACTCCCGGCGTAAACTACGAGCAGTACTTC	CASSKATPGVNYEQYF
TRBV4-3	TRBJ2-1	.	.	TGCGCCAGCAGCCATTTTGTGGCGGGCGGCAATGAGCAGTTCTTC	CASSHFVAGGNEQFF
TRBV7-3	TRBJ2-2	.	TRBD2	TGTGCCAGCAGCTTACTTACTAGCGGGGGGCTGAACACCGGGGAGCTGTTTTTT	CASSLLTSGGLNTGELFF
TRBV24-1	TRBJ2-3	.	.	TGTGCCACCAGTGACCCCGGACGGTACACAGATACGCAGTATTTT	CATSDPGRYTDTQYF